One and the same sample provided the 19 T cell receptor beta chains below, sequenced in a study of T cell responses to AZD1222 COVID-19 vaccine. TCRdb keeps only in-frame clones here, not all; method: immunoSEQ multiplex PCR. The sample includes 75,000 to 100,000 clones, 90% of them seen just once. Sequenced material: peripheral blood, taken on day 0 of AZD1222 vaccination. The origin of the receptors is an adult in good health.

This clone was found once. The rearrangement joins TRBV30 to TRBJ1-1; D unresolved. The CDR3 length is 12 residues. The germline V and J ends were trimmed by 2 bases and 11 bases, with 15 bases remaining between them. Germline lookup yields CDR1 GTSNPN and CDR2 SVGIG (reference sequence). CDR3 bases: TGTGCCTGGAGTACTCTCTCCTCGGGGGCTTTCTTT. Residues: CAWSTLSSGAFF. The full variable domain, with the rest looked up from reference TRBV30 and TRBJ1-1, is SQTIHQWPATLVQPVGSPLSLECTVEGTSNPNLYWYRQAAGRGLQLLFYSVGIGQISSEVPQNLSASRPQDRQFILSSKKLLLSDSGFYLCAWSTLSSGAFFGQGTRLTVV.

The chain couples TRBV7-6 to TRBJ1-5, with 9 positions matching TRBD1. CDR3 length: 15 amino acids. V lost 4 bases, J lost 3 bases, and 4 bases stayed unmatched. Germline V lookup: CDR1 SGHVS, CDR2 FNYEAQ. DNA of the CDR3: TGTGCCAGCAGCTCCGGGACAGGGCTCAATCAGCCCCAGCATTTT. Protein sequence: CASSSGTGLNQPQHF.

V is TRBV4-3 and J is TRBJ1-6; TRBD1 is a possible D gene (6 bases). In germline, CDR1 is LGHNA, CDR2 YSLEER. The germline V and J ends were trimmed by 0 bases and 10 bases, with 13 bases remaining between them. This CDR3 region has 15 residues. CDR3 DNA sequence: TGCGCCAGCAGCCAAGAACAGGGAAGGAACTCACCCCTCCACTTT. This gives the protein CASSQEQGRNSPLHF.

The J gene is TRBJ1-2, the V gene TRBV27; TRBD1 is a possible D gene (6 bases). From germline, CDR1 is MNHEY and CDR2 SMNVEV (reference sequence). This CDR3 region has 13 residues. V lost 7 bases and J lost 4, with 13 bases in between. CDR3 bases: TGTGCCAGCACCCCAAGGGGGGGCTATGGCTACACCTTC. Translating it yields CASTPRGGYGYTF.

The chain has TRBV7-2 and TRBJ2-3; TRBD2 aligns across 9 bases. In germline, CDR1 is SGHTA, CDR2 FQGNSA. Unmatched junction bases numbered 4, after V lost 1 base and J lost 5 bases. This CDR3 is built from 15 residues. For the CDR3, the DNA is TGTGCCAGCAGCTTAGGGGCGGGGGGGGGAGATACGCAGTATTTT. It is translated as CASSLGAGGGDTQYF.

V and J are TRBV19 and TRBJ2-1; 10 nucleotides match TRBD1. The CDR3 totals 14 residues. V was pared by 3 bases and J by 7 bases, with 3 bases of the junction left unmatched. Germline V gene sequence: CDR1 LNHDA, CDR2 SQIVND (reference sequence). CDR3 bases: TGTGCCAGTAGTATCCGACAGGGGGCAAATGAGCAGTTCTTC. Amino acids: CASSIRQGANEQFF.

This chain uses TRBV9 with TRBJ2-3, with D perhaps matching TRBD1 (5 bases). CDR3 size: 15 residues. The V gene lost 0 bases and the J gene lost 8 bases, with 16 bases spanning the gap. Germline V gene lookup returns CDR1 SGDLS and CDR2 YYNGEE. The CDR3 here is CASSVAFQGQGTQYF. The DNA of the CDR3 is TGTGCCAGCAGCGTAGCTTTCCAGGGTCAGGGTACGCAGTATTTT.

This chain uses TRBV7-5 with TRBJ2-1; the table's D call, TRBD2, was not checked against the DNA. TRBV7-5 is a pseudogene locus. CDR3 length: 19 amino acids. Here the CDR3 DNA reads TGTGCCAGAATCCTAAAGTGGGGTAGCGGGAGAAGCTCCTACAATGAGCAGTTCTTC. Translation gives CARILKWGSGRSSYNEQFF.

V is TRBV19 and J is TRBJ2-3, with 7 bases that match TRBD1. This CDR3 is 15 amino acids long. CDR1 and CDR2 from the germline V gene are LNHDA and SQIVND (reference sequence). The junction had 12 bases not matched to a gene; V was cut back by 6 bases and J by 6 bases. Here the CDR3 DNA reads TGTGCCAGTAGCCCCACAGGGACACAGGGGGATACGCAGTATTTT. It translates to CASSPTGTQGDTQYF.

The chain couples TRBV4-2 to TRBJ2-5; no reliable D call. The V gene's germline CDR1 is LGHNA and CDR2 YNFKEQ. The CDR3 consists of 14 residues. V was pared by 3 bases and J by 2 bases, with 10 bases between. The CDR3 DNA follows: TGTGCCAGCAGCCAGGGTTTCCCGCAAGAGACCCAGTACTTC. This translates into CASSQGFPQETQYF.

The V and J genes are TRBV5-5 and TRBJ2-5; TRBD1 aligns across 7 bases. The CDR3 runs 15 residues. Per germline, CDR1 SGHKS and CDR2 YYEKEE (reference sequence). J was trimmed by 1 base and V by 0 bases; bases with no gene match: 3. The CDR3 nucleotides read TGTGCCAGCAGCTTGGTCCAGGGGGTCCAAGAGACCCAGTACTTC. Translated: CASSLVQGVQETQYF.

This chain connects TRBV24-1 to TRBJ2-3; D is uncertain. The ends were cut back, 3 bases at V and 2 bases at J, with 5 bases in the middle. The CDR3 is 13 amino acids. Germline V CDR1 and CDR2: KGHDR, SFDVKD. CDR3 region: CATSDLITDTQYF. In nucleotides, the CDR3 is TGTGCCACCAGTGATCTAATCACAGATACGCAGTATTTT.

J is TRBJ2-1 and V is TRBV21-1; the listed D gene, TRBD1, was not tested against the DNA. TRBV21-1 has pseudogene status. The CDR3 extends over 15 amino acids. CDR3 sequence: CASSNLWTVYNEQFF. DNA of the CDR3: TGTGCCAGCAGCAATCTCTGGACAGTCTACAATGAGCAGTTCTTC.

The V call is TRBV5-6, the J call TRBJ1-6; 9 positions agree with TRBD1. Trimming at V came to 0 bases and at J to 7 bases, leaving 5 bases not matched to a gene. CDR1 is SGHDT, CDR2 YYEEEE, per germline. This CDR3 has 16 residues. DNA of the CDR3: TGTGCCAGCAGCTTGGACAGGGGGCTTAAGAATTCACCCCTCCACTTT. Protein sequence: CASSLDRGLKNSPLHF.

The CDR3 DNA is TGCGCCAGCAGCCAGCAAAGGGGCCAGCGGAGCACCGGGGAGCTGTTTTTT. This encodes CASSQQRGQRSTGELFF. The V and J genes are TRBV4-1 and TRBJ2-2; D may be TRBD1 or TRBD2 (5 bases each). This CDR3 is 17 amino acids long. Trimming pared 3 bases from V and 4 bases from J, leaving 18 bases between. Germline-derived CDR1 and CDR2 are MGHRA and YSYEKL.

This clone was picked up one time. This rearrangement joins TRBV6-5 to TRBJ2-7; TRBD2 matches at 8 bases. The CDR3 sequence is 16 residues long. V trimming: 0 bases; J trimming: 3 bases; junction bases outside the gene matches: 7. Germline CDR1 is MNHEY and CDR2 is SVGAGI. In nucleotides, the CDR3 is TGTGCCAGCAGTTACTCGGTGAGCGGGAGTGTCTACGAGCAGTACTTC. Amino acid sequence: CASSYSVSGSVYEQYF.

V gene TRBV6-6 combines with J gene TRBJ2-4; no clear D. Per germline, CDR1 MNHNY and CDR2 SVGAGI (reference sequence). The length of the CDR3 is 12 residues. Trimming left V 3 bases short and J 15 bases short, with 15 bases between. The CDR3 spells CASSYSAKVGYF. The CDR3 coding sequence is TGTGCCAGCAGTTATTCGGCTAAAGTAGGGTACTTC.

This chain links TRBV7-8 with TRBJ2-6, with TRBD1 identical over 10 bases. The J segment lost 0 bases and the V segment lost 1 base, leaving 6 bases of the junction unmatched. The germline gives CDR1 SGHVS, CDR2 FQNEAQ. CDR3 size: 19 residues. The CDR3 region is CASSLGTGGFGSGANVLTF. The CDR3 coding sequence is TGTGCCAGCAGCTTAGGGACAGGGGGTTTCGGCTCTGGGGCCAACGTCCTGACTTTC.

The chain's CDR3 is CASSLSAVSTDTQYF. DNA of the CDR3: TGTGCCAGCTCACTCTCGGCGGTTAGCACAGATACGCAGTATTTT. The chain recombines TRBV18 with TRBJ2-3, with D unresolved. CDR3 length: 15 residues. Trimming left V 4 bases short and J 0 bases short, with 11 bases between. Germline V lookup: CDR1 KGHSH, CDR2 LQKENI.